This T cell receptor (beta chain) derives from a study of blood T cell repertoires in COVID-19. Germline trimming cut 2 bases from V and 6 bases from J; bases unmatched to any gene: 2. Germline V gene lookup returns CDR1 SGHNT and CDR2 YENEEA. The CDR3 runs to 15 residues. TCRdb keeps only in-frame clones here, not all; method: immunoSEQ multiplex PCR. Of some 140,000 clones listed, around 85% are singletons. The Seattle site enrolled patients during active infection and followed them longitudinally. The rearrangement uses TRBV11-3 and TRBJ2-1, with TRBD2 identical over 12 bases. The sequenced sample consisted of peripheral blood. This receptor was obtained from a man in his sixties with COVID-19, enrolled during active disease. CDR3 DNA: TGTGCCAGCAGCTTACTAGCGGGGGGGCTCAATGAGCAGTTCTTC. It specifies CASSLLAGGLNEQFF.